The following is a TCR beta chain sequence with its context. One junction end disagrees with the germline gene, perhaps due to a read error. Per the original methods: Nucleated cell counts were estimated from reference gene primer amplification. TCRdb's table, derived via immunoSEQ multiplex PCR, lists solely in-frame clones and lacks some. That table is the source of V, J and clone size, and D and trimming were worked out from the DNA. The sample has about 190,000 clones; around 80% are singletons. The CDR3 totals 14 residues. Per the germline V gene, CDR1 is SNHLY and CDR2 is FYNNEI. This record belongs to a study of blood T cell repertoires in COVID-19. Study background: Sources were T cells, B-cell-depleted T cells, or PBMCs; the material itself was cDNA or gDNA.

The TCR was taken from a man aged 45-60 years with active or convalescent COVID-19. The sample taken for sequencing was peripheral blood. The V and J genes are TRBV2 and TRBJ2-7, with D possibly TRBD1 on 5 matching bases. The CDR3 protein is CASTGIITTAIVDF. The CDR3 DNA is TGTGCCAGCACAGGGATAATTACGACAGCTATCGTAGACTTC. Based on the CDR3 plus reference TRBV2 and TRBJ2-7, the full variable domain is EPEVTQTPSHQVTQMGQEVILRCVPISNHLYFYWYRQILGQKVEFLVSFYNNEISEKSEIFDDQFSVERPDGSNFTLKIRSTKLEDSAMYFCASTGIITTAIVDFGPGTRLTVT.